This T cell receptor (beta chain) was identified in a study of blood T cell repertoires in COVID-19. The repertoire was sequenced with immunoSEQ multiplex PCR; TCRdb's copy has only in-frame clones and lacks some. The data contain about 280,000 clones, 90% of them singletons. This CDR3 region has 12 residues. Germline values: CDR1 MDHEN, CDR2 SYDVKM. With 6 bases removed from V and 1 base from J, the gap between germline ends came to 6 bases. To note about this clone: This specimen includes other DNA sequences encoding the same CDR3.

The sequence was collected from a young woman with acute COVID-19. Sequences were obtained from PBMCs or T cells enriched from blood (not recorded which). The V call is TRBV28, the J call TRBJ1-1; unclear D gene. The chain's CDR3 is CASRLPNTEAFF. CDR3 nucleotides: TGTGCCAGCAGACTACCGAACACTGAAGCTTTCTTT.